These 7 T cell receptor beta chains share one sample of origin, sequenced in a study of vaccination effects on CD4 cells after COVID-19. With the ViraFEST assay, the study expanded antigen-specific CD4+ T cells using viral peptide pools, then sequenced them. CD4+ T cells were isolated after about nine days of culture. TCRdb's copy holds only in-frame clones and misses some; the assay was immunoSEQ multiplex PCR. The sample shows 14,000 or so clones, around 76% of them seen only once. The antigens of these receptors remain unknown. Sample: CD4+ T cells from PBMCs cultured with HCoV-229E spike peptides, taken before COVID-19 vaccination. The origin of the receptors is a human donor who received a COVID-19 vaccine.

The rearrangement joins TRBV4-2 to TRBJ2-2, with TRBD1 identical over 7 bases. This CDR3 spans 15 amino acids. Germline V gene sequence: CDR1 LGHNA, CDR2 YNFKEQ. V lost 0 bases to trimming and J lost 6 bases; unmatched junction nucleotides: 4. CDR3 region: CASSQDGQGAGELFF. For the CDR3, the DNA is TGTGCCAGCAGCCAAGATGGTCAGGGGGCCGGGGAGCTGTTTTTT.

The CDR3 reads CASSPRLAGGETQYF. CDR3 nucleotides: TGTGCCAGCAGCCCCAGACTAGCGGGGGGCGAGACCCAGTACTTC. The chain joins TRBV9 to TRBJ2-5, with 13 bases aligning to TRBD2. V shed 4 bases and J 5 bases; nucleotides not matched to a gene: 5. Germline loops: CDR1 SGDLS, CDR2 YYNGEE. CDR3 length: 15 residues.

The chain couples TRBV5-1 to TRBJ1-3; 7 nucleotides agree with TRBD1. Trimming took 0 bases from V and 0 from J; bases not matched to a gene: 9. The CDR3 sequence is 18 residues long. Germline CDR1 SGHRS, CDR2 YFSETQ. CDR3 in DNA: TGCGCCAGCAGCTTGGCTGGCAGGGGGGAAAGCTCTGGAAACACCATATATTTT. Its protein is CASSLAGRGESSGNTIYF. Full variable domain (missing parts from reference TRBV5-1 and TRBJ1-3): KAGVTQTPRYLIKTRGQQVTLSCSPISGHRSVSWYQQTPGQGLQFLFEYFSETQRNKGNFPGRFSGRQFSNSRSEMNVSTLELGDSALYLCASSLAGRGESSGNTIYFGEGSWLTVV.

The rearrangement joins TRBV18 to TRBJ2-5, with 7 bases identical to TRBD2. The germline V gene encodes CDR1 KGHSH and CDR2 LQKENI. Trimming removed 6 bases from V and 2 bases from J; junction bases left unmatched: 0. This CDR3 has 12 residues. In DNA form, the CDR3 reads TGTGCCAGCTCGGGGGGGCAAGAGACCCAGTACTTC. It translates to CASSGGQETQYF.

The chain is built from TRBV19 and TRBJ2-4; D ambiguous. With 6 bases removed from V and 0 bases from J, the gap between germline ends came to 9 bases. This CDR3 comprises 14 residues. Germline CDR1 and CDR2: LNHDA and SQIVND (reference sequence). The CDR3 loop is CASSSQPAKNIQYF. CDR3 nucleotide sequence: TGTGCCAGTAGCTCCCAACCAGCCAAAAACATTCAGTACTTC.

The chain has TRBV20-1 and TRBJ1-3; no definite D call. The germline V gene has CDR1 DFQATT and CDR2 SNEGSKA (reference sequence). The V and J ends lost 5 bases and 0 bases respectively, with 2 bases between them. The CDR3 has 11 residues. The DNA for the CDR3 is TGCAGTGCTGCCTCTGGAAACACCATATATTTT. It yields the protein CSAASGNTIYF.

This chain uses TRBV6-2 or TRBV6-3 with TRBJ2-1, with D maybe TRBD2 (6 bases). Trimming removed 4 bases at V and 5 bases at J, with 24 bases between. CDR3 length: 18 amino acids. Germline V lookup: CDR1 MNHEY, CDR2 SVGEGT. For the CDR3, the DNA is TGTGCCAGCAGTTCGATACCCGCGGGGCGGTCGACCGACAATGAGCAGTTCTTC. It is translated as CASSSIPAGRSTDNEQFF.